These T cell receptor beta chains were read from a single sample in a study of blood T cell repertoires in COVID-19. Produced via immunoSEQ multiplex PCR; TCRdb's table is partial and in-frame only. The sample includes 360,000 or so clones, roughly four fifths of them seen just once. Sample: PBMCs or T cells enriched from blood (not recorded which). Receptors originate from a woman aged 45-59 years who had recovered from COVID-19. The CDR3 runs from the conserved cysteine through the conserved F or W.

TRBJ2-3 | TRBV9 | CASSVRAGVGDTQYF
TRBJ1-1 | TRBV21-1 | CASSKVRIGVTEAFF
TRBJ2-2 | TRBV5-1 | CASSLRGGGGTGELFF
TRBJ1-6 | TRBV7-2 | CASSSTGTNSPLHF
TRBJ2-3 | TRBV7-8 | CASSPKGAQYF
TRBJ1-5 | TRBV9 | CASSRTGVGNQPQHF
TRBJ2-1 | TRBV19 | CASSTPPSSTTPENNEQFF
TRBJ2-3 | TRBV6-1 | CASSETRQYTQYF
TRBJ2-1 | TRBV19 | CASSIASRVHEQFF
TRBJ2-7 | TRBV5-1 | CASSLAGQGASSSYEQYF
TRBJ2-3 | TRBV7-2 | CASSLGLAVTGDTQYF
TRBJ1-2 | TRBV11-2 | CASSSPGAGDNYGYTF
TRBJ2-1 | TRBV7-3 | CASSRGTAFYNEQFF
TRBJ2-2 | TRBV12-5 | CASAYTGELFF
TRBJ2-1 | TRBV11-1 | CASSLSGFDNEQFF
TRBJ2-3 | TRBV9 | CASSVASLVDTQYF
TRBJ1-1 | TRBV5-1 | CASSQGKGGTEAFF
TRBJ2-1 | TRBV18 | CASSPPLAGDHEQFF
TRBJ2-3 | TRBV24-1 | CATSGGKADTQYF
TRBJ2-1 | TRBV2 | CASSEGSGGRAYNEQFF
TRBJ1-5 | TRBV19 | CASSIDTGSGQPQHF
TRBJ2-7 | TRBV5-6 | CASSGALSSYEQYF
TRBJ1-2 | TRBV29-1 | CSAYRVNYGYTF
TRBJ1-1 | TRBV5-1 | CASSLAAPGGAFF
TRBJ2-1 | TRBV11-2 | CASSLTGGFHEQFF
TRBJ2-7 | TRBV6-1 | CASSEPGSGGAEQYF
TRBJ2-1 | TRBV7-2 | CASSPSGSSYNEQFF
TRBJ1-4 | TRBV18 | CASSPRAPTRTDATNEKLFF
TRBJ1-6 | TRBV30 | CAWRDRGLYNSPLHF
TRBJ1-5 | TRBV7-8 | CASSLGTREPQHF
TRBJ1-2 | TRBV14 | CASSQDQGGYGYTF
TRBJ1-1 | TRBV20-1 | CSARAVEAFF
TRBJ1-3 | TRBV19 | CASSNGGASGNTIYF
TRBJ1-3 | TRBV5-4 | CASSQPGSGSGNTIYF
TRBJ1-2 | TRBV15 | CATSRDWTEPYGYTF
TRBJ1-6 | TRBV27 | CASSLRDISPLHF
TRBJ2-1 | TRBV19 | CASRIRDRHHNEQFF
TRBJ1-2 | TRBV5-1 | CASSLTDRDYGYTF
TRBJ2-3 | TRBV5-6 | CASSLEKREAGDTQYF
TRBJ2-7 | TRBV7-8 | CASSPRGGSYEQYF
TRBJ1-1 | TRBV19 | CASSPQGAMNTEAFF
TRBJ1-2 | TRBV7-8 | CASSLQMTGLDGYTF
TRBJ1-1 | TRBV9 | CASSPGQSPNTEAFF
TRBJ1-1 | TRBV7-8 | CASSLGAASMNTEAFF
TRBJ1-2 | TRBV3-1/TRBV3-2 | CASSLTMTGDGYTF
TRBJ2-3 | TRBV19 | CASSIAGGPTDTQYF
TRBJ2-1 | TRBV12-3/TRBV12-4 | CASSFAGAHEQFF
TRBJ1-4 | TRBV19 | CASSPRQGWTNEKLFF
TRBJ1-6 | TRBV6-5 | CASSRRFSSPLHF
TRBJ2-1 | TRBV12-3/TRBV12-4 | CAITGYSYNEQFF
TRBJ2-7 | TRBV5-6 | CASSFLSTSGWYEQYF
TRBJ1-5 | TRBV6-5 | CASSFRGGARNQPQHF
TRBJ2-7 | TRBV11-3 | CASSLIRQPGMQYF
TRBJ1-1 | TRBV5-6 | CASNDDGGQNTEAFF